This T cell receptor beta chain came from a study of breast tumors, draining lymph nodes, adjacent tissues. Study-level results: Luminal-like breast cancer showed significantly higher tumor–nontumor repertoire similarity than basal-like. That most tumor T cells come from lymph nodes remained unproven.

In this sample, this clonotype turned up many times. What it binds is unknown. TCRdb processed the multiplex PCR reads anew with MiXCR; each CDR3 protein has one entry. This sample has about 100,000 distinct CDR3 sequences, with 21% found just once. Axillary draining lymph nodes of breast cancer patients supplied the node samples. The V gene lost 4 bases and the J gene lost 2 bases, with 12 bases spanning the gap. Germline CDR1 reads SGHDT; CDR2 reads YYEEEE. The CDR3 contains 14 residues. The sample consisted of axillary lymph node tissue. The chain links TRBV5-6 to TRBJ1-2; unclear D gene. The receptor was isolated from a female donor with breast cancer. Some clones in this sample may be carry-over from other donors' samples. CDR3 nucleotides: TGTGCCAGCAGCCCAAGGACCCAGAACTATGGCTACACCTTC. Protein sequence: CASSPRTQNYGYTF.